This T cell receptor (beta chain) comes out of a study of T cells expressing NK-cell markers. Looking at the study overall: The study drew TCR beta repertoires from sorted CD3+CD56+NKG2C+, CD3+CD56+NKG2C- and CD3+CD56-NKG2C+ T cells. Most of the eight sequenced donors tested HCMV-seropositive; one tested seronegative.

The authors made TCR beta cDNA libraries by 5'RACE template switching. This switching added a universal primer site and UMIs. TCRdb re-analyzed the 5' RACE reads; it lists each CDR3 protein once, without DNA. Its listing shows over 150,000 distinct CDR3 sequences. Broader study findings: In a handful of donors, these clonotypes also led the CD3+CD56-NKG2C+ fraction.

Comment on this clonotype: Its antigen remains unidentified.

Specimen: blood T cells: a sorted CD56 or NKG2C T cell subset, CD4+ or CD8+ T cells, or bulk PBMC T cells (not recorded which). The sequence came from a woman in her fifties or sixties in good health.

This CDR3 is CASSYSMVNTAPTYEQYF. This chain connects TRBV6-5 to TRBJ2-7; there is no DNA to check the TCRdb D call of TRBD1. CDR1 is MNHEY, CDR2 SVGAGI, per germline. The CDR3 loop spans 18 amino acids.